These 21 T cell receptor beta chains were all obtained from the same sample, sequenced in a study of OX40 agonist ivuxolimab in advanced cancers. Library creation used the immunoSEQ multiplex PCR assay. The immuneACCESS repertoire file appears here via TCRdb, limited to in-frame rearrangements. These files lack a portion of the clones; in checked studies, under half of the deficit traces to unresolved V genes, and the cause of the others is not known. This sample has tens of thousands of clones in its table, and 70% to 90% of those were observed once. The top ten constitute 24% of the sample. This material consisted of CD4+ or CD8+ T cells sorted from blood, taken in a trial of the OX40 agonist ivuxolimab. The receptors shown here come from an adult with an advanced solid tumor such as melanoma, head and neck, liver or kidney cancer.

The chain couples TRBV25-1 to TRBJ2-3; 8 bases agree with TRBD2. The V and J ends lost 6 bases and 4 bases, in that order; junction bases with no gene match: 6. This CDR3 region has 14 residues. Germline CDR1 and CDR2: MGHDK and SYGVNS. The CDR3 nucleotides read TGTGCCAGCAGGTTAGCGGGATCTGCAGATACGCAGTATTTT. Encoded protein: CASRLAGSADTQYF.

The chain couples TRBV28 to TRBJ2-1; the D gene could be TRBD1 or TRBD2 (5 bases each). The V end was cut by 2 bases, the J end by 8 bases, with 13 bases between. Germline values: CDR1 MDHEN, CDR2 SYDVKM. CDR3 length equals 14 residues. The CDR3 sequence: CASSLGGMAHEQFF. The CDR3 coding sequence is TGTGCCAGCAGTTTAGGGGGAATGGCCCATGAGCAGTTCTTC.

J is TRBJ2-2 and V is TRBV19; the D gene is possibly TRBD1 (6 bases). The CDR3 spans 13 residues. Trimming pared 5 bases from V and 6 bases from J, leaving 10 bases between. The germline gives CDR1 LNHDA, CDR2 SQIVND (reference sequence). The CDR3 nucleotides are TGTGCCAGTAGTTTCGGACAGCCCGGGGAGCTGTTTTTT. Translating it yields CASSFGQPGELFF.

This clone was picked up a small number of times. The chain links TRBV5-6 to TRBJ1-5; TRBD1 agrees at 9 bases. CDR1 is SGHDT, CDR2 YYEEEE, per germline. This CDR3 spans 13 amino acids. Unmatched junction bases numbered 3, after V lost 3 bases and J lost 8 bases. For the CDR3, the DNA is TGTGCCAGCAGCTGGGGACAGGGCGAGCCCCAGCATTTT. Translating gives CASSWGQGEPQHF.

The chain's CDR3 is CAKTERDSSYNEQFF. For the CDR3, the DNA is TGTGCCAAAACTGAGAGGGACAGCTCCTACAATGAGCAGTTCTTC. The V call is TRBV2, the J call TRBJ2-1, with 7 bases lining up with TRBD1. The CDR3 extends over 15 amino acids. V lost 10 bases and J lost 0; bases outside the gene matches: 9. Per germline, CDR1 SNHLY and CDR2 FYNNEI.

This chain joins TRBV6-1 and TRBJ1-1, with D hard to call. CDR3 size: 14 residues. The V and J ends lost 7 bases and 3 bases respectively, with 15 bases between them. CDR1 and CDR2 from the germline V gene are MNHNS and SASEGT. CDR3 in amino acids: CASTPYLRDTEAFF. The CDR3 DNA follows: TGTGCCAGCACCCCTTACCTTAGGGACACTGAAGCTTTCTTT.

The chain carries TRBV7-6 and TRBJ1-5; D is undetermined. The CDR3 spans 13 residues. Trimming removed 2 bases at V and 5 bases at J, with 7 bases between. Per the germline V gene, CDR1 is SGHVS and CDR2 is FNYEAQ. The CDR3 region has the DNA TGTGCCAGCAGCTTACTGAGGGATCAGCCCCAGCATTTT. Translating it yields CASSLLRDQPQHF.

The chain has TRBV19 and TRBJ1-2; D gene ambiguous. The V gene lost 1 base and the J gene lost 0 bases, with 12 bases spanning the gap. Germline V lookup: CDR1 LNHDA, CDR2 SQIVND (reference sequence). The CDR3 is made up of 16 amino acids. In nucleotides, the CDR3 is TGTGCCAGTAGTATAGGCTGGAACAGTCCTAACTATGGCTACACCTTC. Its protein is CASSIGWNSPNYGYTF.

The chain combines TRBV7-3 with TRBJ2-3; possibly TRBD1 or TRBD2 for D (6 bases each). From germline, CDR1 is SGHTA and CDR2 FQGTGA. Trimming left V 1 base short and J 4 bases short, with 24 bases between. This CDR3 is built from 19 residues. The CDR3 is CASSLNPRLLRGHADTQYF. The DNA for the CDR3 is TGTGCCAGCAGCTTAAACCCAAGGTTACTCCGGGGGCATGCAGATACGCAGTATTTT.

The gene calls are TRBV19 and TRBJ1-6; D uncertain. V lost 4 bases to trimming and J lost 7 bases, with 8 bases between them. The CDR3 extends over 13 amino acids. The V gene's germline CDR1 is LNHDA and CDR2 SQIVND (reference sequence). The CDR3 loop is CASSTLKNSPLHF. In nucleotides, the CDR3 is TGTGCCAGTAGTACACTCAAGAATTCACCCCTCCACTTT.

J is TRBJ2-5 and V is TRBV10-3; D may be TRBD1 (5 bases). The CDR3 covers 13 residues. The V end lost 1 base, the J end lost 4 bases, and 7 bases lay between the germline ends. The germline V gene encodes CDR1 ENHRY and CDR2 SYGVKD. The CDR3 bases are TGTGCCATCAGTGAGTACAGGTCAGAGACCCAGTACTTC. This sequence encodes CAISEYRSETQYF.

The chain links TRBV14 to TRBJ2-3; D is unresolved. This CDR3 has 12 amino acids. The germline V gene encodes CDR1 SGHDN and CDR2 FVKESK. V was trimmed by 6 bases and J by 6 bases, leaving 10 bases between them. CDR3 coding DNA: TGTGCCAGCAGTCCGGGTGGGGATACGCAGTATTTT. Translating it yields CASSPGGDTQYF. Variable domain in full (rest from reference TRBV14 and TRBJ2-3): EAGVTQFPSHSVIEKGQTVTLRCDPISGHDNLYWYRRVMGKEIKFLLHFVKESKQDESGMPNNRFLAERTGGTYSTLKVQPAELEDSGVYFCASSPGGDTQYFGPGTRLTVL.

J is TRBJ2-2 and V is TRBV6-5; D uncertain. The CDR3 sequence is 15 residues long. V gave up 2 bases and J gave up 5 bases, with 12 bases separating them. CDR1 and CDR2 (germline): MNHEY, SVGAGI. CDR3 sequence: CASSYTLQGTGELFF. The CDR3 region has the DNA TGTGCCAGCAGTTACACTCTTCAAGGGACCGGGGAGCTGTTTTTT.

CDR3: CASSPTSGTLEQYF. The CDR3 nucleotides are TGTGCCAGCAGTCCGACTAGCGGGACTCTCGAGCAGTACTTC. The chain joins TRBV28 to TRBJ2-7; 11 bases fit TRBD2. The germline CDR1 and CDR2 sequences are MDHEN and SYDVKM. The CDR3 sequence is 14 residues long. V shed 5 bases and J 6 bases; nucleotides not matched to a gene: 6.

This clone came up a few times. The chain combines TRBV30 with TRBJ1-1; TRBD1 matches at 9 bases. This CDR3 is 16 amino acids long. Unmatched junction bases numbered 10, after V lost 5 bases and J lost 0 bases. CDR1 GTSNPN and CDR2 SVGIG come from the germline V gene (reference sequence). The CDR3: CAWAARTGVMNTEAFF. In nucleotides, the CDR3 is TGTGCCTGGGCAGCTAGGACAGGGGTGATGAACACTGAAGCTTTCTTT.

V is TRBV4-2 and J is TRBJ2-7, with D unclear. The CDR3 length is 12 residues. V was shortened by 2 bases and J by 0 bases, with 2 bases between the two germline ends. From germline, CDR1 is LGHNA and CDR2 YNFKEQ. The CDR3 here is CASSQRSYEQYF. The CDR3 nucleotides are TGTGCCAGCAGCCAACGCTCCTACGAGCAGTACTTC.

This clone was detected only once. The chain employs TRBV2 and TRBJ2-7; D uncertain. The germline V gene encodes CDR1 SNHLY and CDR2 FYNNEI. This CDR3 is built from 11 residues. V was cut by 8 bases and J by 4 bases, with 9 bases left in between. CDR3 coding DNA: TGTGCCAGCCTAAGGGCTTACGAGCAGTACTTC. This sequence encodes CASLRAYEQYF.

CDR3 bases: TGTGCCAGCAGCCAAGGTGGGGCCCCCTACAATGAGCAGTTCTTC. This translates into CASSQGGAPYNEQFF. This chain connects TRBV5-6 to TRBJ2-1; D possibly corresponds to TRBD1 (5 bases). Germline assignment: CDR1 SGHDT and CDR2 YYEEEE. The CDR3 length is 15 residues. Trimming shortened V by 4 bases and J by 2 bases, and 13 bases separated the two germline ends. Combining the CDR3 with reference TRBV5-6 and TRBJ2-1 gives the whole variable domain DAGVTQSPTHLIKTRGQQVTLRCSPKSGHDTVSWYQQALGQGPQFIFQYYEEEERQRGNFPDRFSGHQFPNYSSELNVNALLLGDSALYLCASSQGGAPYNEQFFGPGTRLTVL.

This clone showed up just a few times. This chain connects TRBV28 to TRBJ2-2, with D tentatively TRBD2 (5 bases). The CDR3 loop spans 14 amino acids. Germline loops: CDR1 MDHEN, CDR2 SYDVKM. The germline V and J ends were trimmed by 2 bases and 8 bases, with 12 bases remaining between them. The CDR3 DNA is TGTGCCAGCAGTTTAGGACTCCTAGGAGGGGAGCTGTTTTTT. Translating it yields CASSLGLLGGELFF.

The rearrangement joins TRBV19 to TRBJ2-7; possible D gene TRBD1, 6 bases. CDR1 LNHDA and CDR2 SQIVND come from the germline V gene (reference sequence). The CDR3 is made up of 14 amino acids. V was cut by 7 bases and J by 6 bases, with 19 bases left in between. The CDR3 bases are TGTGCCAGTACCCCTTGGGGGACATCCACCGAGCAGTACTTC. Its protein is CASTPWGTSTEQYF.

The chain carries TRBV5-4 and TRBJ2-4; D unresolved. Germline loops: CDR1 SGHNT, CDR2 YYREEE (reference sequence). The CDR3 extends over 13 amino acids. V lost 1 base and J 9 bases, leaving 11 bases between the germline ends. CDR3 in amino acids: CASSLSAEGIQYF. The CDR3 DNA reads as TGTGCCAGCAGCTTGTCGGCCGAAGGCATTCAGTACTTC.